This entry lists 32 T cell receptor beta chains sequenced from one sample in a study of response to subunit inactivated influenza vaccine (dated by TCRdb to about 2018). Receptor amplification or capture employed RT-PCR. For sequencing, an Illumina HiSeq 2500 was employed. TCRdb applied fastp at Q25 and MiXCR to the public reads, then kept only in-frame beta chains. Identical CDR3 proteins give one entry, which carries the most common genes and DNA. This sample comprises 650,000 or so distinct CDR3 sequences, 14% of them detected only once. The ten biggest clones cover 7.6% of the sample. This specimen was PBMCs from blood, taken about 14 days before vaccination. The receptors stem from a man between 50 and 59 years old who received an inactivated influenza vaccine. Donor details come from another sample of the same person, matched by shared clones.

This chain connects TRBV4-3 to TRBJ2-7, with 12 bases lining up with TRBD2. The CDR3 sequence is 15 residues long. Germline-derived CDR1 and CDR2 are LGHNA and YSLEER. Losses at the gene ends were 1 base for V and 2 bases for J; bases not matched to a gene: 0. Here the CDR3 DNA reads TGCGCCAGCAGCCAAGGGACTAGCGGGGCCTACGAGCAGTACTTC. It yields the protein CASSQGTSGAYEQYF.

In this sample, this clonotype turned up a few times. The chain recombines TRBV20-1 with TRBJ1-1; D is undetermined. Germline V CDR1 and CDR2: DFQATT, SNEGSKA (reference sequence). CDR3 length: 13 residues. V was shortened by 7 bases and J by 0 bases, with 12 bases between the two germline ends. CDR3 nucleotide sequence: TGCAGTGTTTCTGGACCGTTGAACACTGAAGCTTTCTTT. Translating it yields CSVSGPLNTEAFF.

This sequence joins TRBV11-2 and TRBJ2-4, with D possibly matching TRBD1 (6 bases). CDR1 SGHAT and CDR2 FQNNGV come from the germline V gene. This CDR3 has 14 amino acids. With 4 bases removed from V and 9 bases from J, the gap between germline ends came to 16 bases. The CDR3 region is CASSSLQGLAIQYF. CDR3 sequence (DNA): TGTGCCAGCAGCTCCCTCCAGGGGTTGGCCATTCAGTACTTC. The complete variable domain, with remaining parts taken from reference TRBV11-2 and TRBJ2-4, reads EAGVAQSPRYKIIEKRQSVAFWCNPISGHATLYWYQQILGQGPKLLIQFQNNGVVDDSQLPKDRFSAERLKGVDSTLKIQPAKLEDSAVYLCASSSLQGLAIQYFGAGTRLSVL.

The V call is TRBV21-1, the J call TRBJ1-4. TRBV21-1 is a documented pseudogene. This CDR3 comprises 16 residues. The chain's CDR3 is CASSKLRGSKVEKLFF. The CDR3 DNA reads TGTGCCAGCAGCAAGCTCCGAGGGAGCAAGGTTGAAAAACTGTTTTTT.

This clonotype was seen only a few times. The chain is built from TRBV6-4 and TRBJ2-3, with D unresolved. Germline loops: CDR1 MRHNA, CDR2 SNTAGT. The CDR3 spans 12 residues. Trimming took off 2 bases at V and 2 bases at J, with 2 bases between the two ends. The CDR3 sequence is CASSDPTDTQYF. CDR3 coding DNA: TGTGCCAGCAGTGACCCCACAGATACGCAGTATTTT.

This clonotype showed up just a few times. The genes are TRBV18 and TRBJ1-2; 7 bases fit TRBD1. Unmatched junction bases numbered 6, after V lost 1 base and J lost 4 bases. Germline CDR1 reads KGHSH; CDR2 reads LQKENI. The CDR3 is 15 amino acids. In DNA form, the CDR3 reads TGTGCCAGCTCACCACGGACAGGAGTTAGCTATGGCTACACCTTC. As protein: CASSPRTGVSYGYTF.

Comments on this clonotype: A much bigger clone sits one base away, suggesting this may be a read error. The CDR3 region has the DNA TGTGCCTTCGGACGGCTAAAGGAGACCCAGTACTTC. Protein sequence: CAFGRLKETQYF. The chain combines TRBV10-3 with TRBJ2-5; D gene ambiguous. The CDR3 contains 12 residues. Trimming cost V 11 bases and J 5 bases, with 15 bases left between them. CDR1 and CDR2 from the germline V gene are ENHRY and SYGVKD.

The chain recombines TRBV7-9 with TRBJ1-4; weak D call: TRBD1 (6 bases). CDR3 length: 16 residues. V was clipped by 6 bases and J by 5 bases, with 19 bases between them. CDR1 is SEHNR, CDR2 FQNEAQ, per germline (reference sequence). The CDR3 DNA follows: TGTGCCAGCAGTTCCCGTACTCGGGACAAGAATGAAAAACTGTTTTTT. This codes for CASSSRTRDKNEKLFF.

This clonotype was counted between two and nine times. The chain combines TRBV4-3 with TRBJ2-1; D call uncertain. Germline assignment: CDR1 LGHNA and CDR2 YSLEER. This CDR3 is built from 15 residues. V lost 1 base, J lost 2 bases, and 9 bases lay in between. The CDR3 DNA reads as TGCGCCAGCAGCCAAGGCGGCCCGGCCTACAATGAGCAGTTCTTC. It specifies CASSQGGPAYNEQFF.

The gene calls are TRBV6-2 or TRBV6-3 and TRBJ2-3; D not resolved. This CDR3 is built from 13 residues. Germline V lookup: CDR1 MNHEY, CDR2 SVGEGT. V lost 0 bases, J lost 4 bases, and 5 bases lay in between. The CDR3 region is CASSYSVADTQYF. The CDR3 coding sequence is TGTGCCAGCAGTTACTCGGTTGCAGATACGCAGTATTTT.

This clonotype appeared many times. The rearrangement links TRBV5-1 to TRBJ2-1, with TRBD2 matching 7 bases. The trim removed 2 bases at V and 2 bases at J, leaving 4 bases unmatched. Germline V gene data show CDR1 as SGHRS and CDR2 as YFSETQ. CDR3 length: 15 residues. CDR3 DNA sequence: TGCGCCAGCAGCTTAGCGGGGAGAGCCTACAATGAGCAGTTCTTC. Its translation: CASSLAGRAYNEQFF.

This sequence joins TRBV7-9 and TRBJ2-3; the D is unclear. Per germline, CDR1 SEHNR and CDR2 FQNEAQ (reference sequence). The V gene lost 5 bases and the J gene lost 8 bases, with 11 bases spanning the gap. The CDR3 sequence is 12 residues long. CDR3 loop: CASSPGSGTQYF. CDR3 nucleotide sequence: TGTGCCAGCAGCCCCGGATCCGGTACGCAGTATTTT.

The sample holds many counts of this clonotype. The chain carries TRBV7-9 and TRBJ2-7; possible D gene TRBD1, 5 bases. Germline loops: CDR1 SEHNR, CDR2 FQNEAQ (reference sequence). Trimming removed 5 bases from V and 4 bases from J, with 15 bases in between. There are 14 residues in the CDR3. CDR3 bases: TGTGCCAGCAGCCCTGTAGCAGGGTGGTACGAGCAGTACTTC. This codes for CASSPVAGWYEQYF.

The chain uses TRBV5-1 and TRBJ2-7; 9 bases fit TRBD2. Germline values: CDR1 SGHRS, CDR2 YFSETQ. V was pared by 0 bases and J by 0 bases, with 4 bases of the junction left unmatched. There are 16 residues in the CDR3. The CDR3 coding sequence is TGCGCCAGCAGCTTGGCTGTGACTAGCGGCTCCTACGAGCAGTACTTC. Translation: CASSLAVTSGSYEQYF.

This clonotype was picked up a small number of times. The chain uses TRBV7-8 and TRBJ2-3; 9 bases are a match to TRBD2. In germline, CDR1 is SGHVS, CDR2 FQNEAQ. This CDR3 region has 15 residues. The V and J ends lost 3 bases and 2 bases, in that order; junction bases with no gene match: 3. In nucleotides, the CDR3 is TGTGCCAGCAGCTTCAAGCGGGGGGACACAGATACGCAGTATTTT. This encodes CASSFKRGDTDTQYF.

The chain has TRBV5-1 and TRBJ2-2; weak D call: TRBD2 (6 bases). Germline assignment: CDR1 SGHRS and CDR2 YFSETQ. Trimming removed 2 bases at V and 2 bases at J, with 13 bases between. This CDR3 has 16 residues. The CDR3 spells CASSLFIAANTGELFF. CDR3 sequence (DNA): TGCGCCAGCAGCTTATTTATAGCGGCTAACACCGGGGAGCTGTTTTTT.

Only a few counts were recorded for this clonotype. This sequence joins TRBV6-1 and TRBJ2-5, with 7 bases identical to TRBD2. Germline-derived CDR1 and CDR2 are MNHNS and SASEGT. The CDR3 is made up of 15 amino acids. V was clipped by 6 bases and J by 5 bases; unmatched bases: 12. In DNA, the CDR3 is TGTGCCAGCAGACAAGGGTCGGCGGGAGTCGAGACCCAGTACTTC. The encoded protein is CASRQGSAGVETQYF.

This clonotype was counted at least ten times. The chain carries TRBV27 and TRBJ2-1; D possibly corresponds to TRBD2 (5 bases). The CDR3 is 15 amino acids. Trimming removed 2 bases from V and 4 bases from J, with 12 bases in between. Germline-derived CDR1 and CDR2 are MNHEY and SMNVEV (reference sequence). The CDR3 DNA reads TGTGCCAGCAGTTTAGAGCGGCCTCCTTACAATGAGCAGTTCTTC. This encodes CASSLERPPYNEQFF.

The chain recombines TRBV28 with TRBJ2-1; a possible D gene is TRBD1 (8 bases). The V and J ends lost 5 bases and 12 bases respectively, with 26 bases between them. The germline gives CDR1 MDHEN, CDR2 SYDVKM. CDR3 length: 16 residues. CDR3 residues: CASSRTGTGTPGGQFF. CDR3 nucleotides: TGTGCCAGCAGTAGGACCGGGACAGGCACCCCGGGGGGGCAGTTCTTC.

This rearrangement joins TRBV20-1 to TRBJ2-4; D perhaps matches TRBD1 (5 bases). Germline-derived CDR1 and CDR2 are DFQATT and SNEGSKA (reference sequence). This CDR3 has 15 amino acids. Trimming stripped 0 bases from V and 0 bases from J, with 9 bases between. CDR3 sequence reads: CSAREDTLAKNIQYF. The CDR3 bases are TGCAGTGCTAGAGAGGACACTTTAGCCAAAAACATTCAGTACTTC.

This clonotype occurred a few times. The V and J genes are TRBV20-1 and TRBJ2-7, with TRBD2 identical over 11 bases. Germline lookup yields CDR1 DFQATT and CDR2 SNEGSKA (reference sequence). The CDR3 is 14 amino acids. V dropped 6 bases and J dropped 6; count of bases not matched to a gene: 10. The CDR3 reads CSAQSSGGWGEQYF. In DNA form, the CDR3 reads TGCAGTGCACAGTCTAGCGGGGGGTGGGGCGAGCAGTACTTC.

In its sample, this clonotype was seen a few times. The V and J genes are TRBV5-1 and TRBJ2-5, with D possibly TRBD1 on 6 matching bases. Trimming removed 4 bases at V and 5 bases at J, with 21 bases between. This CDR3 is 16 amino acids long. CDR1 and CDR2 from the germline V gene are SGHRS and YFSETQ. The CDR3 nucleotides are TGCGCCAGCAGCATAGGGGACAACAAAAGGAGGGAGACCCAGTACTTC. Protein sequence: CASSIGDNKRRETQYF.

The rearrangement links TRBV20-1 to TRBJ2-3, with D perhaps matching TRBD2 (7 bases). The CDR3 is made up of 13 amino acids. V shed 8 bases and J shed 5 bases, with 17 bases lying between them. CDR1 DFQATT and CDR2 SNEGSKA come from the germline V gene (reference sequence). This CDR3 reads CSTTGGFRDTQYF. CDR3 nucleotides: TGCAGTACAACGGGGGGCTTCAGAGATACGCAGTATTTT.

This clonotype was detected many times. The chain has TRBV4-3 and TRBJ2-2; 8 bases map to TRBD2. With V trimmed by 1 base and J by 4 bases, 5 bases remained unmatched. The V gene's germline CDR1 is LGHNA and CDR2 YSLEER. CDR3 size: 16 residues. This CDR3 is CASSQGSGSSTGELFF. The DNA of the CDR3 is TGCGCCAGCAGCCAAGGAAGCGGGAGTAGCACCGGGGAGCTGTTTTTT.

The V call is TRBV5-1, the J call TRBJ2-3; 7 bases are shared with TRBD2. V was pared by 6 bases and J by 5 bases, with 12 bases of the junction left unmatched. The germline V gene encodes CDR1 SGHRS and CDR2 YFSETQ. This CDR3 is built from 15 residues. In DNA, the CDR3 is TGCGCCAGCACCCGGGCGTCTAGCGGCGGAGATACGCAGTATTTT. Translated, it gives CASTRASSGGDTQYF.

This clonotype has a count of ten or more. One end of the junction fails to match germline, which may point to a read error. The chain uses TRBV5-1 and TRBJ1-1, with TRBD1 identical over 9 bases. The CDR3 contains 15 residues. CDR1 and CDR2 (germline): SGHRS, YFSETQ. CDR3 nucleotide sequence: TGTGCCAGCAGCTTAGCAGGACAGGGGAATACTGAAGCTTTCTTT. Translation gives CASSLAGQGNTEAFF.

The CDR3 here is CSARGQATDQETQYF. CDR3 DNA sequence: TGCAGTGCTAGGGGACAGGCGACGGACCAAGAGACCCAGTACTTC. V is TRBV20-1 and J is TRBJ2-5; 8 bases line up with TRBD1. V shed 3 bases, J shed 0 bases, and the junction held 6 bases outside the gene matches. The CDR3 contains 15 residues. Germline V gives CDR1 DFQATT, CDR2 SNEGSKA (reference sequence).

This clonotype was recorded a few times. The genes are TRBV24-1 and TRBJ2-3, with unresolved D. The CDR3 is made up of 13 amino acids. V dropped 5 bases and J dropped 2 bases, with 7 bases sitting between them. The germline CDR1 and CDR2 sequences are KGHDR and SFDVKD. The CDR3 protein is CATSALHTDTQYF. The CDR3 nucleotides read TGTGCCACCAGTGCTCTCCACACAGATACGCAGTATTTT.

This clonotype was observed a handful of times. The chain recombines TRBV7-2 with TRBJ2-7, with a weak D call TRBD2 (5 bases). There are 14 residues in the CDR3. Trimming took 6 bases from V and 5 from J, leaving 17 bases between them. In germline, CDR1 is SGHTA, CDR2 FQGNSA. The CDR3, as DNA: TGTGCCAGCAGACTCATCGAGGGTGTGGACGAGCAGTACTTC. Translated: CASRLIEGVDEQYF.

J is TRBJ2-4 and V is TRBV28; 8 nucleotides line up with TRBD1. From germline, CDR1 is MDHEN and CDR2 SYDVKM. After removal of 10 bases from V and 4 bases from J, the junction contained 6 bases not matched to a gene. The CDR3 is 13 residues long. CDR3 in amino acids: CATLDRDKNIQYF. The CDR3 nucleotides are TGTGCCACCCTGGACAGGGATAAAAACATTCAGTACTTC.

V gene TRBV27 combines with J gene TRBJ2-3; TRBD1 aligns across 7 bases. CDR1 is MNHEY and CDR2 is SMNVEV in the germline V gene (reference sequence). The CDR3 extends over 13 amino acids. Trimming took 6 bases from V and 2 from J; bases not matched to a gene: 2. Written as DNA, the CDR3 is TGTGCCAGCAGGGGACAGCTCACAGATACGCAGTATTTT. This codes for CASRGQLTDTQYF.

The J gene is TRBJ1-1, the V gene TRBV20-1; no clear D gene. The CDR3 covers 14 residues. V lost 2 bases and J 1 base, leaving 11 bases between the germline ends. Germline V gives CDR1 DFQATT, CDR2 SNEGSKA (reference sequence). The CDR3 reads CSARYGEWNTEAFF. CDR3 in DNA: TGCAGTGCTAGATATGGGGAATGGAACACTGAAGCTTTCTTT.